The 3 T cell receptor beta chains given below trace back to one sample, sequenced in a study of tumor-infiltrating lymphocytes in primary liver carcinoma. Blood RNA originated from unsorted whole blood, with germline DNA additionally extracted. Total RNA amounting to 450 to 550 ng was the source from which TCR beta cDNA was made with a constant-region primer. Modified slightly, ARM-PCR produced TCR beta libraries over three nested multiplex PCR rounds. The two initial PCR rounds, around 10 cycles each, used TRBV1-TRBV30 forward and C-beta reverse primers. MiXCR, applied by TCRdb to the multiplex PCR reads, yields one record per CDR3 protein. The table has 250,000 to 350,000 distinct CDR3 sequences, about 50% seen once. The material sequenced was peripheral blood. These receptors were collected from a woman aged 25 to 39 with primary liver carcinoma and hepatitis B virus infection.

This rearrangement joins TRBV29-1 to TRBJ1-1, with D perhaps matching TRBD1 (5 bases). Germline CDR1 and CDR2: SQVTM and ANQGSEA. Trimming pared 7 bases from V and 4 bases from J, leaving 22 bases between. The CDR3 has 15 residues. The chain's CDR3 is CSAGAGWGMITEAFF. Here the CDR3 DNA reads TGCAGCGCCGGTGCAGGGTGGGGGATGATCACTGAAGCTTTCTTT. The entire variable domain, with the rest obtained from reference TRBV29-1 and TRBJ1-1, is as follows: SAVISQKPSRDICQRGTSLTIQCQVDSQVTMMFWYRQQPGQSLTLIATANQGSEATYESGFVIDKFPISRPNLTFSTLTVSNMSPEDSSIYLCSAGAGWGMITEAFFGQGTRLTVV.

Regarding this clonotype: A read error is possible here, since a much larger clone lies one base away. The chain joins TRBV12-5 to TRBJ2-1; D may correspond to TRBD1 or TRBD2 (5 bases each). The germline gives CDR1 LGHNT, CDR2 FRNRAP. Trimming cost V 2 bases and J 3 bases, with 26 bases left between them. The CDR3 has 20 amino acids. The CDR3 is CASGLFLWGMQNGNYNEQFF. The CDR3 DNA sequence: TGTGCTAGTGGTTTGTTCCTTTGGGGGATGCAGAACGGAAACTACAATGAGCAGTTCTTC.

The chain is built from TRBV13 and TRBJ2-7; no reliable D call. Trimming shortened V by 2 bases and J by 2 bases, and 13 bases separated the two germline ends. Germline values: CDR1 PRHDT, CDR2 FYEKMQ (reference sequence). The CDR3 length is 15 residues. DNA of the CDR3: TGTGCCAGCAGCTTATTCCGTCTAGTGACCTACGAGCAGTACTTC. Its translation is CASSLFRLVTYEQYF.